This passage covers 5 T cell receptor beta chains from one sample sequenced in a study of T cell clonotyping in hematopoietic cell transplantation. The table came from immunoSEQ multiplex PCR; TCRdb's copy has only in-frame clones and leaves some out. The table shows around 8,000 clones, with approximately 92% occurring only once. The starting material was PBMCs, obtained 180 days after allogeneic stem cell transplant. Receptors originate from a female patient in her 50s who had an allogeneic stem cell transplant from an unrelated donor, so the T cells may come from the graft donor. Some clones in this sample may be carry-over from other donors' samples.

V and J are TRBV7-2 and TRBJ2-3, with 15 bases identical to TRBD2. Germline V gives CDR1 SGHTA, CDR2 FQGNSA. This CDR3 has 16 residues. Trimming took 5 bases from V and 7 from J; bases not matched to a gene: 7. CDR3 nucleotide sequence: TGTGCCAGCAGCCCGGGACTAGCGGGGGGTGGAAATACGCAGTATTTT. This sequence encodes CASSPGLAGGGNTQYF.

This chain uses TRBV6-1 with TRBJ2-7; 12 bases are a match to TRBD2. J lost 4 bases, V lost 6 bases, and 4 bases had no gene match. The CDR3 covers 14 residues. From germline, CDR1 is MNHNS and CDR2 SASEGT. The CDR3 loop is CASRKLAGGYEQYV. The DNA of the CDR3 is TGTGCCAGCAGAAAACTAGCGGGGGGTTACGAGCAGTACGTC.

The chain joins TRBV2 to TRBJ2-3; D may be TRBD1 or TRBD2 (5 bases each). The germline V gene encodes CDR1 SNHLY and CDR2 FYNNEI. This CDR3 contains 12 residues. The ends were cut back, 8 bases at V and 2 bases at J, with 8 bases in the middle. The CDR3 DNA follows: TGTGCCAGCGGGGGAACCACAGATACGCAGTATTTT. This codes for CASGGTTDTQYF.

The CDR3 here is CASSPGTGTQPQHF. The CDR3 region has the DNA TGTGCCAGCAGCCCCGGGACAGGGACTCAGCCCCAGCATTTT. The gene calls are TRBV28 and TRBJ1-5, with TRBD1 identical over 9 bases. The CDR3 is made up of 14 amino acids. The V segment lost 6 bases and the J segment 6 bases; nucleotides outside the gene matches: 6. Germline V gene data show CDR1 as MDHEN and CDR2 as SYDVKM.

The chain links TRBV25-1 to TRBJ1-3; D not resolved. CDR3 size: 15 residues. The V end lost 8 bases, the J end lost 0 bases, and 14 bases lay between the germline ends. Per germline, CDR1 MGHDK and CDR2 SYGVNS. The CDR3 nucleotides are TGTGCCAGCTCCCCGTGGTGGTACTCTGGAAACACCATATATTTT. It translates to CASSPWWYSGNTIYF.